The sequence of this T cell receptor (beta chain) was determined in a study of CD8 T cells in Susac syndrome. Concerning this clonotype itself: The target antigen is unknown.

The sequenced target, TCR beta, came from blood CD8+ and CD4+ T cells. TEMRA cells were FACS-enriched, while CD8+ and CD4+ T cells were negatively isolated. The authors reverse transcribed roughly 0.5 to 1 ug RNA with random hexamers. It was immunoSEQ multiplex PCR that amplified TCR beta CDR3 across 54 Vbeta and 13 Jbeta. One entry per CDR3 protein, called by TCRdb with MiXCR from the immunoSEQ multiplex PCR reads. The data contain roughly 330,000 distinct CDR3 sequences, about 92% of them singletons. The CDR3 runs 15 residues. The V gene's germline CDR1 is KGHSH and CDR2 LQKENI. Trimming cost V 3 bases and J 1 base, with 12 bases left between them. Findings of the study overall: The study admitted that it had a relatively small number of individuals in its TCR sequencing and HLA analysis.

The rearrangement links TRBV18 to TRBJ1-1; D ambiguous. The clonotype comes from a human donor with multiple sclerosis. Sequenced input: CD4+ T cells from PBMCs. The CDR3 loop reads CASSPERRRNTEAFF. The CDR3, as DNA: TGTGCCAGCTCACCTGAGCGCAGGAGGAACACTGAAGCTTTCTTT.